The 10 T cell receptor beta chains below all came from one sample that was sequenced in a study of blood T cell repertoires in COVID-19. This table comes from immunoSEQ multiplex PCR, and its TCRdb copy is limited to in-frame clones, with some not included. Of over 150,000 clones listed, 82% are singletons. The source material was peripheral blood. The receptors were gathered from an elderly woman with active or convalescent COVID-19.

The gene calls are TRBV29-1 and TRBJ1-1, with D tentatively TRBD1 (5 bases). CDR1 is SQVTM and CDR2 is ANQGSEA in the germline V gene. This CDR3 is 13 amino acids long. The germline V and J ends were trimmed by 7 bases and 3 bases, with 15 bases remaining between them. CDR3 amino acids: CSAQKARDTEAFF. The CDR3 DNA sequence: TGCAGCGCCCAGAAAGCCAGGGACACTGAAGCTTTCTTT.

The chain links TRBV2 to TRBJ2-1; tentatively, D is TRBD1 (7 bases). CDR1 SNHLY and CDR2 FYNNEI come from the germline V gene. Between the trimmed V and J ends, which lost 9 bases and 10 bases, there was a span of 22 bases. The CDR3 sequence is 14 residues long. The CDR3 DNA follows: TGTGCCAGTAAAGGAGGGACAGCTACCGGCGAGCAGTTCTTC. It is translated as CASKGGTATGEQFF.

This clone occurred a few times. The rearrangement joins TRBV5-4 to TRBJ1-2; D might be TRBD1 (6 bases). Germline CDR1 and CDR2: SGHNT and YYREEE (reference sequence). With 0 bases removed from V and 3 bases from J, the gap between germline ends came to 21 bases. This CDR3 has 18 residues. The CDR3 DNA sequence: TGTGCCAGCAGCTTGGCCGGGACACACTACTCAAGGGACTATGGCTACACCTTC. This gives the protein CASSLAGTHYSRDYGYTF.

The chain couples TRBV5-1 to TRBJ2-7; 10 bases fit TRBD2. CDR1 and CDR2 from the germline V gene are SGHRS and YFSETQ. The CDR3 consists of 15 residues. J was trimmed by 1 base and V by 4 bases; bases with no gene match: 5. The CDR3 DNA follows: TGCGCCAGCAGCGACCCTAGCGGGGGATCCTACGAGCAGTACTTC. This gives the protein CASSDPSGGSYEQYF. The complete variable domain, with remaining parts taken from reference TRBV5-1 and TRBJ2-7, reads KAGVTQTPRYLIKTRGQQVTLSCSPISGHRSVSWYQQTPGQGLQFLFEYFSETQRNKGNFPGRFSGRQFSNSRSEMNVSTLELGDSALYLCASSDPSGGSYEQYFGPGTRLTVT.

The chain carries TRBV6-6 and TRBJ1-4, with TRBD1 matching 11 bases. CDR1 MNHNY and CDR2 SVGAGI come from the germline V gene (reference sequence). The CDR3 has 18 amino acids. Losses at the gene ends were 5 bases for V and 2 bases for J; bases not matched to a gene: 10. Here the CDR3 DNA reads TGTGCCAGCAGTCTGGACAGGGGGCCATCCCGCACTAATGAAAAACTGTTTTTT. It specifies CASSLDRGPSRTNEKLFF.

Only a few counts were recorded for this clone. V and J are TRBV18 and TRBJ1-5; TRBD1 matches at 9 bases. V lost 6 bases and J lost 6; bases outside the gene matches: 6. The CDR3 has 14 amino acids. Looked up from germline, CDR1 is KGHSH and CDR2 is LQKENI. CDR3 DNA: TGTGCCAGCTCTGTCGACAGGGGGGGTCAGCCCCAGCATTTT. It yields the protein CASSVDRGGQPQHF.

J is TRBJ1-5 and V is TRBV3-1 (or the pseudogene TRBV3-2); possibly TRBD1 for D (5 bases). The CDR3 extends over 15 amino acids. The ends were cut back, 2 bases at V and 0 bases at J, with 8 bases in the middle. Germline V gene data show CDR1 as LGHDT and CDR2 as YNNKEL (reference sequence). CDR3 bases: TGTGCCAGCAGCCAAACAACAGGTAGCAATCAGCCCCAGCATTTT. Amino acids: CASSQTTGSNQPQHF.

The chain uses TRBV7-3 and TRBJ2-6; D may be TRBD1 (6 bases). CDR3 length: 19 residues. Per the germline V gene, CDR1 is SGHTA and CDR2 is FQGTGA. V lost 1 base to trimming and J lost 0 bases, with 16 bases between them. The CDR3 DNA sequence: TGTGCCAGCAGCTTAAGGGGGCAGGGCCTATACTCTGGGGCCAACGTCCTGACTTTC. This sequence encodes CASSLRGQGLYSGANVLTF.

The rearrangement joins TRBV9 to TRBJ1-1, with 7 positions matching TRBD1. Germline V gene sequence: CDR1 SGDLS, CDR2 YYNGEE. Trimming took 3 bases from V and 4 from J; bases not matched to a gene: 3. CDR3 length: 13 residues. The CDR3 coding sequence is TGTGCCAGCAGCGCCGGGACAGCCACTGAAGCTTTCTTT. It encodes CASSAGTATEAFF.

This clone appeared a few times. This rearrangement joins TRBV7-8 to TRBJ1-4, with D uncertain. V shed 3 bases and J shed 6 bases, with 8 bases lying between them. CDR3 length: 13 amino acids. Germline CDR1 SGHVS, CDR2 FQNEAQ. CDR3 DNA sequence: TGTGCCAGCAGCTTCGGAGCGGATGAAAAACTGTTTTTT. Residues: CASSFGADEKLFF.